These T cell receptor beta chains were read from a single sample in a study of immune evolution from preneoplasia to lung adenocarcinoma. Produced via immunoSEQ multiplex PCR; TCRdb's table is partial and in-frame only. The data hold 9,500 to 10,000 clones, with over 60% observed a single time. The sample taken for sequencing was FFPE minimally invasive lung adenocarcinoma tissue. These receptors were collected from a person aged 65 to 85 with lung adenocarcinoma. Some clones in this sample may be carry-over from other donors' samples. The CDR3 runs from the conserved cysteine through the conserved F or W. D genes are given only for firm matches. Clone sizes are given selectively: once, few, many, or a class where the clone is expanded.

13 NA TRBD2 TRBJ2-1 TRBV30 TGTGCCTGGAGTGGCGGGGGGGCCTATGAGCAGTTCTTC CAWSGGGAYEQFF
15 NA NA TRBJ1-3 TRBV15 TGTGCCACCAGCAGAGATTCGGCCAATGGAAACACCATATATTTT CATSRDSANGNTIYF
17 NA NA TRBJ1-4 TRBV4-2 TGTGCCAGCAGCCAAGATAGTGACCGACGTCAGGGTGAAAAACTGTTTTTT CASSQDSDRRQGEKLFF
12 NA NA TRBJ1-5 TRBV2 TGTGCCAGCAGACTCACGGCACAGCCCCAGCATTTT CASRLTAQPQHF
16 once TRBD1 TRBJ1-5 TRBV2 TGTGCCAGCGCTCATTCCGGGACAGCAAGCAATCAGCCCCAGCATTTT CASAHSGTASNQPQHF
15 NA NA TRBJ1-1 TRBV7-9 TGTGCCAGCAGCTCTTCCGGGACGGGGAACACTGAAGCTTTCTTT CASSSSGTGNTEAFF
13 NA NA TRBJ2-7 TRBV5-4 TGTGCCAGCAGCTCCTTGGGACCCTACGAGCAGTACTTC CASSSLGPYEQYF
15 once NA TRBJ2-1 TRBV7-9 TGTGCCAGCAGCTCACCGACGGGATTAAAGGATGAGCAGTTCTTC CASSSPTGLKDEQFF
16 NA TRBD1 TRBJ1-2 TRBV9 TGTGCCAGCAGCGTAGGTCCCGGACAGGGGATAGATGGCTACACCTTC CASSVGPGQGIDGYTF
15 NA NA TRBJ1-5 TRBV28 TGTGCCAGCAGTCCCCAGGGGTTGAGCAATCAGCCCCAGCATTTT CASSPQGLSNQPQHF
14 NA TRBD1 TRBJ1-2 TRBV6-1 TGTGCCAGCAGTGAACGTCAGGGGGAAGATGGCTACACCTTC CASSERQGEDGYTF
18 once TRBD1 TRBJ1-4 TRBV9 TGTGCCAGCAGCCCAGGGGCCCATTTGACAGGGGTAGAAGAAAAACTGTTTTTT CASSPGAHLTGVEEKLFF
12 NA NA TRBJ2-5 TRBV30 TGTGCCTGGAGTCCCCAGGAGGAGACCCAGTACTTC CAWSPQEETQYF
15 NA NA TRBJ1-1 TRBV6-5 TGTGCCAACAGTTACTCGAATATCGGGGGTCCTGAAGCTTTCTTT CANSYSNIGGPEAFF
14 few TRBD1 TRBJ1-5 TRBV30 TGTGCCTGGAGTGTTGGACAGGGGGTCCAGCCCCAGCATTTT CAWSVGQGVQPQHF
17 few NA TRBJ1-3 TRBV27 TGTGCCAGCAGTTTAGTGTGGGATGAGCCTTTCGGAAACACCATATATTTT CASSLVWDEPFGNTIYF
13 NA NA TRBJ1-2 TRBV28 TGTGCCAGCAGTTTAGATGGGAACTATGGCTACACCTTC CASSLDGNYGYTF
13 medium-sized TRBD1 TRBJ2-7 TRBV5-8 TGTGCCAGCAGCTCGACAGGGCTGGGCGAGCAGTACTTC CASSSTGLGEQYF
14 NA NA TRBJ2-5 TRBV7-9 TGTGCCAGCAGCTTAGGGTCAGGTTGGGAGACCCAGTACTTC CASSLGSGWETQYF
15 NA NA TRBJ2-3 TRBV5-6 TGTGCCAGCAGCCTGGGTTGGGGTGACACAGATACGCAGTATTTT CASSLGWGDTDTQYF
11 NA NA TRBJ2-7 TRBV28 TGTGCCAGCAGTGCCAACTACGAGCAGTACTTC CASSANYEQYF
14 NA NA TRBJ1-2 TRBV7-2 TGTGCCAGCAGCTTAGGGGCGTTTAGCTATGGCTACACCTTC CASSLGAFSYGYTF
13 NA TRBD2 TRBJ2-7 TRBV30 TGTGCCTGGAGAGAGCGGGGGTCCTACGAGCAGTACTTC CAWRERGSYEQYF
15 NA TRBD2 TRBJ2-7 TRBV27 TGTGCCACCTCCAGGAGCGGGGGGGCGTTCTACGAGCAGTACTTC CATSRSGGAFYEQYF
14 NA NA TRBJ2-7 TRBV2 TGTGCCAGCAGTGAATCGACCTTCTCCTACGAGCAGTACTTC CASSESTFSYEQYF
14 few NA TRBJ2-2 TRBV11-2 TGTGCCAGCAGCCCCCCCGGGGGTCTACTGGTCCTGTTTTTT CASSPPGGLLVLFF
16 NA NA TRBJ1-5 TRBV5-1 TGCGCCAGCAGCTTGTCCCAGGAGAATAGCAATCAGCCCCAGCATTTT CASSLSQENSNQPQHF
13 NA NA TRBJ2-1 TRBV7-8 TGTGCCAGCAGCTCAGACAGGTTCAATGAGCAGTTCTTC CASSSDRFNEQFF
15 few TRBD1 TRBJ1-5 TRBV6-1 TGTGCCAGCAGTCTTCCGGGACAGAGCAATCAGCCCCAGCATTTT CASSLPGQSNQPQHF
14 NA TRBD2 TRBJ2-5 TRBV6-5 TGTGCCAGCAGTCCAGCGGGGAGAGGAGAGACCCAGTACTTC CASSPAGRGETQYF
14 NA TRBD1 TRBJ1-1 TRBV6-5 TGTGCCAGCACTACAGGGACAGCGAACACTGAAGCTTTCTTT CASTTGTANTEAFF
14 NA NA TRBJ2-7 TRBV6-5 TGTGCCAGCAGAAATTTTGGACCCGGCGGCGAGCAGTACTTC CASRNFGPGGEQYF
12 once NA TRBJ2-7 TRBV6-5 TGTGCCAGCAGAAGAGGGGACCACGAGCAGTACTTC CASRRGDHEQYF
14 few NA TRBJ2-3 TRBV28 TGTGCCAGCAGTTTGCGGGGTGGTACAGATAGGCAGTATTTT CASSLRGGTDRQYF
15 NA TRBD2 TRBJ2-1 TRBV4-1 TGCGCCAGCAGTTATAGACTAGCGGATCACAATGAGCAGTTCTTC CASSYRLADHNEQFF
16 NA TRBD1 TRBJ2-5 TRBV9 TGTGCCAGCAGCGCCAACCAAGGACAGGGACAAGAGACCCAGTACTTC CASSANQGQGQETQYF
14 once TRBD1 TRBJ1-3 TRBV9 TGTGCCAGCGACAGGGGAGGCCCTGGAAACACCATATATTTT CASDRGGPGNTIYF
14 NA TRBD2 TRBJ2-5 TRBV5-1 TGCGCCAGCAGCTCAGCTGGCGGGAGGGAGACCCAGTACTTC CASSSAGGRETQYF
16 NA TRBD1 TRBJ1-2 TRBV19 TGTGCCAGTAGGATCAATGGACAGGTTACTAACTATGGCTACACCTTC CASRINGQVTNYGYTF
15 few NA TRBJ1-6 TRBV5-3 TGTGCCAGAAGCTCCCAAAAACAGGGAGATTCACCCCTCCACTTT CARSSQKQGDSPLHF
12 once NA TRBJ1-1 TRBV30 TGTGCCTGGAACCGGGACCTCTATTCAGCTTTCTTT CAWNRDLYSAFF
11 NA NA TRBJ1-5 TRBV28 TGTGCCAGCAGTTTATATCAGCCCCAGCATTTT CASSLYQPQHF
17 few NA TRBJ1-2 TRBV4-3 TGCGCCAGCAGCCAAGAAATTGCGGGCAGACGGGGCAGTCGTTACACCTTC CASSQEIAGRRGSRYTF
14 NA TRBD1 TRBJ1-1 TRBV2 TGTGCCAGCCCGACAGGGCAGGTTGGCGCTGAAGCTTTCTTT CASPTGQVGAEAFF
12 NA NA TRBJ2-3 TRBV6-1 TGTGCCAGCAAAAGTTCCACAGATACGCAGTATTTT CASKSSTDTQYF
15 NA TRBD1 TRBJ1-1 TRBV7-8 TGTGCCAGCAGCTTAGGAGGGGGCGTGGGCGCTGAAGCTTTCTTT CASSLGGGVGAEAFF
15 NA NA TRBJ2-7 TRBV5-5 TGTGCCAGCAGCTTGGATCCGACAGATCCCTACGAGCAGTACTTC CASSLDPTDPYEQYF
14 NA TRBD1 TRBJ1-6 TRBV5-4 TGTGCCAGCAGCTTGACAGGGGTGAGGTCACCCCTCCACTTT CASSLTGVRSPLHF
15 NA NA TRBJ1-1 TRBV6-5 TGTGCCAGCAGTTACTCCGGACAGACGGCCACTGAAGCTTTCTTT CASSYSGQTATEAFF
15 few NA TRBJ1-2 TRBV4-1 TGCGCCAGCAGCCAAGAACAAGAGGGGCTGAATGGCTACACCTTC CASSQEQEGLNGYTF
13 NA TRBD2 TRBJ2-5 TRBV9 TGTGCCAGCAGCCTACTAGCGGGGGAGACCCAGTACTTC CASSLLAGETQYF
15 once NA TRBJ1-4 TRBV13 TGTGCCAGCAGCTTAGGGGTCGGCAGCTATGAAAAACTGTTTTTT CASSLGVGSYEKLFF
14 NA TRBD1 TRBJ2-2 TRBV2 TGTGCCAGCGGGGGACAGGGTGACACCGGGGAGCTGTTTTTT CASGGQGDTGELFF
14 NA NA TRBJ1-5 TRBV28 TGTGCCAGCAGTAGACCGTCTTTAGGTCAGCCCCAGCATTTT CASSRPSLGQPQHF
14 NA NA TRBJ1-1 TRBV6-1 TGTGCCAGCCGTCGTAACAGGTGGGACACTGAAGCTTTCTTT CASRRNRWDTEAFF
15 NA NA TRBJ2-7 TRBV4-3 TGCGCCAGCAGCCCACGGCCGGGAAACTCCTACGAGCAGTACTTC CASSPRPGNSYEQYF
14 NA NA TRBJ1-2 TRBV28 TGTGCCAGCAGGTCAATTGACGGAGCCTATGGCTACACCTTC CASRSIDGAYGYTF
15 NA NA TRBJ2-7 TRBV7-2 TGTGCCAGCAGCCCCGCCGGGGACTCCTTTTACGAGCAGTACTTC CASSPAGDSFYEQYF
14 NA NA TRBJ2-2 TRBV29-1 TGCAGCGCCCGACAGGGAGGAAACACCGGGGAGCTGTTTTTT CSARQGGNTGELFF